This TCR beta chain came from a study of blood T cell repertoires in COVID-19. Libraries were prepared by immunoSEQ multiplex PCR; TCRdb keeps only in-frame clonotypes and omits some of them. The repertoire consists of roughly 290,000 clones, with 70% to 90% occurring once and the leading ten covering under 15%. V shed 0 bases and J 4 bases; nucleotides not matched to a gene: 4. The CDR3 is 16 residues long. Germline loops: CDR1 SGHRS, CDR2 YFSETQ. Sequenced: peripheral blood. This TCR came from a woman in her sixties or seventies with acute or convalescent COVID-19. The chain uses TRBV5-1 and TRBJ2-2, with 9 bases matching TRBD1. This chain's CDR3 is CASSLEGQGPTGELFF. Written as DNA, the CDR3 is TGCGCCAGCAGCTTGGAGGGACAGGGTCCCACCGGGGAGCTGTTTTTT.